This TCR beta chain originates from a study of shared clonotypes between healthy human individuals. Study-level points and caveats: Unshared clonotypes carried lower generation probabilities than those common to all four donors. The study found about 5% of naive CD4 clonotypes shared across a handful of donors.

CD45RO-negative, CCR7-selected cells formed the naive CD8 fraction, which excluded terminally differentiated effector memory CD45RA+ cells. Profiling relied on immunoSEQ multiplex PCR, and the TCRdb table lists in-frame clones only, not all of them. The data hold some 1,900,000 clones, with about 95% observed a single time. Of note for this clone: The antigen is not known. The same CDR3 also results from other DNA sequences found in this sample.

This CDR3 has 14 amino acids. Germline lookup yields CDR1 LNHDA and CDR2 SQIVND (reference sequence). Trimming took 1 base from V and 0 from J, leaving 7 bases between them. The sequenced sample was naive CD8+ T cells sorted from blood. This TCR was recovered from a man aged 18 to 35 in good health. The V call is TRBV19, the J call TRBJ2-7, with D uncertain. CDR3 residues: CASSIVGSSYEQYF. The CDR3 DNA sequence: TGTGCCAGTAGTATAGTTGGCAGCTCCTACGAGCAGTACTTC.